This TCR beta chain came from a study of CD4 T cells in relation to SARS-CoV-2 and coronaviruses. Across the whole study: TCR beta CDR3s were sequenced after 10-day antigen culture of PBMCs. Overall study results and limits: In around 67% of donors, memory CD4+ clonotypes crossrecognized SARS-CoV-2 and at least one common cold coronavirus spike. Crossreactivity was assessed only for spike protein, not other viral proteins.

Here immunoSEQ multiplex PCR was the method, and the copy in TCRdb shows in-frame clones only, minus some. The sample yields some 19,000 clones, more than 60% seen once. Before the COVID-19 pandemic, during about 2011-2019, CD4+ T cells were taken from unexposed donors. CD4+ T cells were isolated from the cells after 10 days of culture. Cells permitting, SARS-CoV-2 S/N and four cold-coronavirus spikes were tested on unexposed-donor CD4+ T cells. CDR1 KGHSH and CDR2 LQKENI come from the germline V gene. CDR3 length: 14 amino acids. Deletions cut 3 bases from V and 0 bases from J, with 6 bases between. As to this clone: Its target is unknown.

This sequence originates from a human donor in good health. Specimen: CD4+ T cells from PBMCs, cultured in vitro. The chain combines TRBV18 with TRBJ2-4; D remains ambiguous. CDR3 DNA: TGTGCCAGCTCACCCCCCGAAGCCAAAAACATTCAGTACTTC. Translation gives CASSPPEAKNIQYF.